This TCR beta chain was recorded in a study of blood T cells in healthy people across ages. Germline lookup yields CDR1 SGDLS and CDR2 YYNGEE. The CDR3 consists of 15 residues. The V end was cut by 4 bases, the J end by 4 bases, with 17 bases between. Alongside a J-beta primer mix, a sample-barcoded 5' primer served in a second PCR lasting 7 to 11 cycles. Each CDR3 protein is one row after TCRdb ran MiXCR on the 5' RACE reads. There are about 840,000 distinct CDR3 sequences in the sample; roughly 28% occur only once, and roughly 10% lies in the top ten. These data also formed part of another study, on T cells of mothers and their children.

This TCR came from a woman aged 40 to 50 in good health. The chain is built from TRBV9 and TRBJ1-1, with D uncertain. Source material: blood. The CDR3 reads CASSPSITETTEAFF. The CDR3 DNA sequence: TGTGCCAGCAGCCCTAGTATTACAGAGACCACTGAAGCTTTCTTT.